These 8 T cell receptor beta chains originate from one sample sequenced in a study of shared clonotypes between healthy human individuals. The table came from immunoSEQ multiplex PCR; TCRdb's copy has only in-frame clones and leaves some out. The table lists about 1.5 million clones, under 99% of them singletons. Input material: naive CD4+ T cells sorted from blood. Sample subset: CD45RA+ positively selected. The source is a man aged 30 to 45 in good health.

This chain connects TRBV6-1 to TRBJ1-2; 7 nucleotides match TRBD1. The CDR3 contains 14 residues. Germline assignment: CDR1 MNHNS and CDR2 SASEGT. V gave up 4 bases and J gave up 4 bases; unmatched junction bases: 6. CDR3 protein: CASSGDPGGYGYTF. As DNA, the CDR3 is TGTGCCAGCAGTGGGGATCCAGGGGGCTATGGCTACACCTTC.

As regards this clone: Distinct nucleotide sequences in the sample also encode this CDR3. V and J are TRBV14 and TRBJ1-1; TRBD1 agrees at 7 bases. CDR1 and CDR2 from the germline V gene are SGHDN and FVKESK. The CDR3 extends over 16 amino acids. V lost 4 bases and J lost 0; bases outside the gene matches: 8. Here the CDR3 DNA reads TGTGCCAGCAGCCCCCGACAGGGTCGCATGAACACTGAAGCTTTCTTT. Translating it yields CASSPRQGRMNTEAFF. The full variable domain, completed using reference TRBV14 and TRBJ1-1, is EAGVTQFPSHSVIEKGQTVTLRCDPISGHDNLYWYRRVMGKEIKFLLHFVKESKQDESGMPNNRFLAERTGGTYSTLKVQPAELEDSGVYFCASSPRQGRMNTEAFFGQGTRLTVV.

The chain links TRBV5-1 to TRBJ1-2; 8 bases are a match to TRBD1. After removal of 4 bases from V and 4 bases from J, the junction contained 9 bases not matched to a gene. The length of the CDR3 is 15 residues. Germline lookup yields CDR1 SGHRS and CDR2 YFSETQ. For the CDR3, the DNA is TGCGCCAGCAGCCCACGGACAGGGTCGAGCTATGGCTACACCTTC. Translated, it gives CASSPRTGSSYGYTF.

This chain joins TRBV7-9 and TRBJ2-2; D is unresolved. Germline CDR1 and CDR2: SEHNR and FQNEAQ (reference sequence). CDR3 length equals 18 residues. Trimming left V 8 bases short and J 0 bases short, with 22 bases between. This CDR3 is CASEGGVRVGANTGELFF. The CDR3 region has the DNA TGTGCCAGCGAAGGTGGGGTAAGGGTAGGAGCGAACACCGGGGAGCTGTTTTTT.

The chain employs TRBV10-2 and TRBJ2-5; D is ambiguous. V lost 6 bases and J lost 2, with 7 bases in between. Per the germline V gene, CDR1 is WSHSY and CDR2 is SAAADI. This CDR3 contains 12 residues. The CDR3 DNA is TGCGCCAGCAGCCTGCCTCAAGAGACCCAGTACTTC. It is translated as CASSLPQETQYF.

V and J are TRBV28 and TRBJ2-7, with D perhaps matching TRBD2 (6 bases). CDR3 length equals 17 residues. Germline V CDR1 and CDR2: MDHEN, SYDVKM. The germline V and J ends were trimmed by 0 bases and 3 bases, with 18 bases remaining between them. In DNA form, the CDR3 reads TGTGCCAGCAGTTTATGGAGCGGAGGGACCCTCGTCTACGAGCAGTACTTC. Translating it yields CASSLWSGGTLVYEQYF. Filled out from reference TRBV28 and TRBJ2-7, the complete variable domain reads DVKVTQSSRYLVKRTGEKVFLECVQDMDHENMFWYRQDPGLGLRLIYFSYDVKMKEKGDIPEGYSVSREKKERFSLILESASTNQTSMYLCASSLWSGGTLVYEQYFGPGTRLTVT.

Worth noting for this clone: The sample has other DNA sequences that encode this CDR3 too. CDR3 bases: TGTGCCAGCTCACCACCGGGGCAGGGGGCTTACGAGCAGTACTTC. Protein: CASSPPGQGAYEQYF. The chain is built from TRBV18 and TRBJ2-7, with TRBD1 identical over 8 bases. Losses at the gene ends were 0 bases for V and 4 bases for J; bases not matched to a gene: 5. The CDR3 is made up of 15 amino acids. The germline V gene encodes CDR1 KGHSH and CDR2 LQKENI.

This sequence joins TRBV11-3 and TRBJ1-5; D might be TRBD1 (6 bases). The length of the CDR3 is 14 residues. Germline V lookup: CDR1 SGHNT, CDR2 YENEEA. V lost 2 bases and J lost 5, with 10 bases in between. The CDR3 protein is CASSLTGIYQPQHF. The CDR3 DNA is TGTGCCAGCAGCTTAACAGGGATTTATCAGCCCCAGCATTTT.